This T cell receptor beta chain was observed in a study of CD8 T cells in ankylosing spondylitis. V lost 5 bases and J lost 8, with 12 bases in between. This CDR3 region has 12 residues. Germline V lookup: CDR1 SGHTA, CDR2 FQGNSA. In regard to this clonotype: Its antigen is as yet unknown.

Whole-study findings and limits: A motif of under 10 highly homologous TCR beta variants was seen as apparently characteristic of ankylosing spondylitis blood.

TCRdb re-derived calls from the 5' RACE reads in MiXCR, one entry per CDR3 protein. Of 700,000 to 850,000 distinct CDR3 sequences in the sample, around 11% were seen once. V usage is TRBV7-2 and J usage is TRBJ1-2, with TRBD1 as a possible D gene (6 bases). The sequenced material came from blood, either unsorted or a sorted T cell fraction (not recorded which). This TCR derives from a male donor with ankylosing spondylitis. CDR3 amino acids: CASSEPRGGYTF. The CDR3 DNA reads TGTGCCAGCAGCGAGCCCAGGGGAGGCTACACCTTC.